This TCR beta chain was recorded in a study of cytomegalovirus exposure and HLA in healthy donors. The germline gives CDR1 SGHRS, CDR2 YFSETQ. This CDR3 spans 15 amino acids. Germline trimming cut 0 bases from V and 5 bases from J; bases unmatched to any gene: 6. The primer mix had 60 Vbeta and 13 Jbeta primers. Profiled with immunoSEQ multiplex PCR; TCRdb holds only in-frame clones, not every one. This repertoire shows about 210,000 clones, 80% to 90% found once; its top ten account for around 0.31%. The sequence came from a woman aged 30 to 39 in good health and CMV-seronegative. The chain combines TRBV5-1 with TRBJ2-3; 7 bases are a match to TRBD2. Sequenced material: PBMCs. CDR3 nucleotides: TGCGCCAGCAGCTTGGCGGCGGGAGTAAGAGATACGCAGTATTTT. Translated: CASSLAAGVRDTQYF.